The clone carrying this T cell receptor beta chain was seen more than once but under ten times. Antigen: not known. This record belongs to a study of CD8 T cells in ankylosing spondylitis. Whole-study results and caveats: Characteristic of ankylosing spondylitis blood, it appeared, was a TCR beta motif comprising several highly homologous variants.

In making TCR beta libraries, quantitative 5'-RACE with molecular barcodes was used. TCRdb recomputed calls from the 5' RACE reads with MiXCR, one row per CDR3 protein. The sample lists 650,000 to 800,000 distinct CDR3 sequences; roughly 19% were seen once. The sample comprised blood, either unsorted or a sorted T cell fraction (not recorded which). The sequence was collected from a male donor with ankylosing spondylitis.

CDR3 loop: CASSLHGNSYEQYF. The CDR3 DNA reads as TGCGCCAGCAGCTTGCACGGCAACTCCTACGAGCAGTACTTC. This chain connects TRBV5-1 to TRBJ2-7; D is unclear. Germline V CDR1 and CDR2: SGHRS, YFSETQ. V lost 1 base, J lost 0 bases, and 8 bases lay in between. CDR3 length: 14 residues.